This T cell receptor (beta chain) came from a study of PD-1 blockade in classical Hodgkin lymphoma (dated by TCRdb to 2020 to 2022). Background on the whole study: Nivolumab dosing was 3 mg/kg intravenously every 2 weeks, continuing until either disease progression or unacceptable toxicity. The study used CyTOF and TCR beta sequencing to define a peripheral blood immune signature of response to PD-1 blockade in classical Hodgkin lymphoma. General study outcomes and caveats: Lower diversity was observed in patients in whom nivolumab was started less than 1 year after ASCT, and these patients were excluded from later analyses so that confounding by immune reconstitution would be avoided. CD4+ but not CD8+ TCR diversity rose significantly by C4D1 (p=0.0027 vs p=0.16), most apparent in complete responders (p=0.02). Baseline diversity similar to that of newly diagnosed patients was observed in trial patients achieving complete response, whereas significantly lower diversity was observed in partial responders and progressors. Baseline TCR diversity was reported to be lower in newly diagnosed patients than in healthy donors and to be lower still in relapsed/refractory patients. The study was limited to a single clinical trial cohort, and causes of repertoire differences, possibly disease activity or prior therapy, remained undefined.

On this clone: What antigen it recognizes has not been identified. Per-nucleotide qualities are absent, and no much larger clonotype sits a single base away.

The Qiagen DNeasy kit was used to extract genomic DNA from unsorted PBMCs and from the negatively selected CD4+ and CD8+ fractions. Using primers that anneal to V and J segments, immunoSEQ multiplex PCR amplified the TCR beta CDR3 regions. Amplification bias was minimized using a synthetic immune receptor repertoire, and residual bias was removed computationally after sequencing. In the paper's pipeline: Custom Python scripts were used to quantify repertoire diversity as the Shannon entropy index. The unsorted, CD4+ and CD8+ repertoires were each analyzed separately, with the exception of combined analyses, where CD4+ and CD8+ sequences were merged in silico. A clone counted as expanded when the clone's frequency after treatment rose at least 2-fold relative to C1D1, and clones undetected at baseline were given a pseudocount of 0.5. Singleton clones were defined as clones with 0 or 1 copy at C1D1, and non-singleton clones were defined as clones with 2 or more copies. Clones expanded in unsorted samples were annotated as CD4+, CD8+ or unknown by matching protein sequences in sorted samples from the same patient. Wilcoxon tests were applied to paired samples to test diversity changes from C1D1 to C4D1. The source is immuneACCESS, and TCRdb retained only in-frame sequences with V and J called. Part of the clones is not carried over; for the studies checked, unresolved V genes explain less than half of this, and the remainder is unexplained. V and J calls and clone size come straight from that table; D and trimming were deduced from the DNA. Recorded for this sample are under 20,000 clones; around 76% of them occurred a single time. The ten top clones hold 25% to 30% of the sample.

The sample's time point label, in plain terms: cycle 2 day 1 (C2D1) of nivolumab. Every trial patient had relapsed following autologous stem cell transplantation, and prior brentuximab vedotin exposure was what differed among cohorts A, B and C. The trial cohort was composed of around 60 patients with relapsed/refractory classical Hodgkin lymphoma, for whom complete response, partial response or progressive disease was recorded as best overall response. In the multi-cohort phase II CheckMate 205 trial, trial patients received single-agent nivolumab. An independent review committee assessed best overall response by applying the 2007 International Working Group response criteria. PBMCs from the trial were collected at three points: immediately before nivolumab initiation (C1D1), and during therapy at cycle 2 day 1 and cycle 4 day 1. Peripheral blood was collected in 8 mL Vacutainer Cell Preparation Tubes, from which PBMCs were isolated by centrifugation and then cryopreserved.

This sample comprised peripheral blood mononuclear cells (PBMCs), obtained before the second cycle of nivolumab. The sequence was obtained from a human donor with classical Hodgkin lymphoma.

At the DNA level, the sequence is TGTGCCAGTAGTAAACGGGCTAGCGGGGCCGCAGATACGCAGTATTTT. This yields the protein CASSKRASGAADTQYF. The V gene is TRBV19 and the J gene is TRBJ2-3; 9 central bases correspond to TRBD2. CDR1 and CDR2 are read off the germline V gene (reference sequence) as LNHDA and SQIVND. From cysteine to phenylalanine, the CDR3 is 16 amino acids long. The kept DNA is CDR3 alone, 48 bases in frame from the first base. Trimming accounts for 4 bases at V and 4 bases at J, while the number of junction bases matched to no gene is 9.